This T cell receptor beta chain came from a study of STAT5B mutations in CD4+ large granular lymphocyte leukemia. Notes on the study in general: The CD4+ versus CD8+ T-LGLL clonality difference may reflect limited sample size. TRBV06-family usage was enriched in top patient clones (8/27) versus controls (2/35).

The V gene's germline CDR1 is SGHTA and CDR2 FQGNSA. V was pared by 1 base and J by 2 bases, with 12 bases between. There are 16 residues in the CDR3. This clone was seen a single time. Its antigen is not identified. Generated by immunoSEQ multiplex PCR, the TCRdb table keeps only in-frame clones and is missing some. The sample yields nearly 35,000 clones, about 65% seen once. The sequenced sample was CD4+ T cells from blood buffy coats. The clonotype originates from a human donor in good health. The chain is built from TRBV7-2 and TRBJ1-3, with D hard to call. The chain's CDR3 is CASSLVPSGAGNTIYF. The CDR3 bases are TGTGCCAGCAGCTTAGTACCGAGCGGGGCTGGAAACACCATATATTTT. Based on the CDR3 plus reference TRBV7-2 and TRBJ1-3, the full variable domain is GAGVSQSPSNKVTEKGKDVELRCDPISGHTALYWYRQSLGQGLEFLIYFQGNSAPDKSGLPSDRFSAERTGGSVSTLTIQRTQQEDSAVYLCASSLVPSGAGNTIYFGEGSWLTVV.